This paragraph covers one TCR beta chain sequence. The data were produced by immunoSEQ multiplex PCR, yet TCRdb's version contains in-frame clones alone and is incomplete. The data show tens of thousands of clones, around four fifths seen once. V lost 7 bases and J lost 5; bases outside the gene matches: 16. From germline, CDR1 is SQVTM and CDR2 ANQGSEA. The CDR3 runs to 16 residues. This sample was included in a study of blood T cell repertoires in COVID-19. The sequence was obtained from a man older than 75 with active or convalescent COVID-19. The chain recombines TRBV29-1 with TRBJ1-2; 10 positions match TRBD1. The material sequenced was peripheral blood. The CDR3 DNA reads TGCAGCGCCACCCTCCAGGGGACAGGGGCGGCATATGGCTACACCTTC. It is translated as CSATLQGTGAAYGYTF.